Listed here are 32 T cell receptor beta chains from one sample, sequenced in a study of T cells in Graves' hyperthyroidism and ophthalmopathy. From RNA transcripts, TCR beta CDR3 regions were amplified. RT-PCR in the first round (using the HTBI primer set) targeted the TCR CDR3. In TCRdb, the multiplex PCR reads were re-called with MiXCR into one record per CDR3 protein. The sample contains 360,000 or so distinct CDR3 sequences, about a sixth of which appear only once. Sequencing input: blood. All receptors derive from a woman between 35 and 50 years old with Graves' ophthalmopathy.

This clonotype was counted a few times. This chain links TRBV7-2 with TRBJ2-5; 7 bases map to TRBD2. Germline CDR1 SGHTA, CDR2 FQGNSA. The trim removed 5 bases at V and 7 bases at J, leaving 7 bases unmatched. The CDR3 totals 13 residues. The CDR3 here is CASSKTGGGTQYF. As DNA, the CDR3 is TGTGCCAGCAGCAAGACTGGGGGGGGGACCCAGTACTTC.

This CDR3 is CSVELWGTEQYF. The CDR3 coding sequence is TGCAGCGTTGAATTGTGGGGGACCGAGCAGTACTTC. The V gene is TRBV29-1, the J gene TRBJ2-7; TRBD1 or TRBD2 may be the D gene (5 bases each). Germline CDR1 SQVTM, CDR2 ANQGSEA. Trimming stripped 2 bases from V and 6 bases from J, with 11 bases between. The CDR3 extends over 12 amino acids.

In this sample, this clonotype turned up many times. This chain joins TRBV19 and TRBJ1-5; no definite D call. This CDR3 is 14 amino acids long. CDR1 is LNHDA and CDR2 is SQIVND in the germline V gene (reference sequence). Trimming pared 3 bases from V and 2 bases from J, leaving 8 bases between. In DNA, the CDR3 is TGTGCCAGTAGTATTGGTAGTGGCAATCAGCCCCAGCATTTT. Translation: CASSIGSGNQPQHF.

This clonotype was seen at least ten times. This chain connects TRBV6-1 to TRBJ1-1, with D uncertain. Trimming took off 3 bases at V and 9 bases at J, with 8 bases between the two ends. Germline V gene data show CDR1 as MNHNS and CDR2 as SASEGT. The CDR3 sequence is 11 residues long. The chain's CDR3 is CASSEARKAFF. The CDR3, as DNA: TGTGCCAGCAGTGAGGCGCGGAAAGCTTTCTTT.

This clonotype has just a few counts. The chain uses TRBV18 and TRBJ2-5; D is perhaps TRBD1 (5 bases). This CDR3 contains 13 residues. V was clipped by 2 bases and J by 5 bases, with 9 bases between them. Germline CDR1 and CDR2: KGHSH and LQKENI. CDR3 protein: CASSPAGWETQYF. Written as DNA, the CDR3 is TGTGCCAGCTCACCAGCAGGGTGGGAGACCCAGTACTTC.

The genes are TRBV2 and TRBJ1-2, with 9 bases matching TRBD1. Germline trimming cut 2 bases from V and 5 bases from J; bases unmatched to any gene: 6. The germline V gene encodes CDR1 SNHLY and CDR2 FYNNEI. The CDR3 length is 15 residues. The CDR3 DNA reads TGTGCCAGCAGTGAACACAGGGGGCAAAAGTATGGCTACACCTTC. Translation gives CASSEHRGQKYGYTF.

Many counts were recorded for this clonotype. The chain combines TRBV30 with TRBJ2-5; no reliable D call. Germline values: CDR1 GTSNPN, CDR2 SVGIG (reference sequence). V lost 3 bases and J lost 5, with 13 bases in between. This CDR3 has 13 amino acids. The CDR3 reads CAWSPNNDETQYF. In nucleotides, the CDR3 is TGTGCCTGGAGCCCGAATAACGATGAGACCCAGTACTTC.

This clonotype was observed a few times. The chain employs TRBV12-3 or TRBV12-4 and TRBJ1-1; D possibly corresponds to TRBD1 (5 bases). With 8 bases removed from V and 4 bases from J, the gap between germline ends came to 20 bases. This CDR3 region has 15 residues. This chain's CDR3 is CASYSGTIGFTEAFF. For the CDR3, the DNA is TGTGCCAGCTACTCAGGGACCATTGGGTTCACTGAAGCTTTCTTT.

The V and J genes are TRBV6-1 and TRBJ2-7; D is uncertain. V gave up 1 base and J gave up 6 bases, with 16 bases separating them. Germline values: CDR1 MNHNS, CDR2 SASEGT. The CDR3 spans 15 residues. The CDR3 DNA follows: TGTGCCAGCAGTGAAGGTACCCCCCGGGCAGCCGAGCAGTACTTC. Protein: CASSEGTPRAAEQYF.

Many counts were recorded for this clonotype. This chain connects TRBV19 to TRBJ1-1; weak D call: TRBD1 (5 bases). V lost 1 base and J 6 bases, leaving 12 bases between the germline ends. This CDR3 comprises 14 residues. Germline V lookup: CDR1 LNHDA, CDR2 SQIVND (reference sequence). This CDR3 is CASSIGGGLPEAFF. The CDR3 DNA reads TGTGCCAGTAGTATAGGCGGGGGGTTACCTGAAGCTTTCTTT.

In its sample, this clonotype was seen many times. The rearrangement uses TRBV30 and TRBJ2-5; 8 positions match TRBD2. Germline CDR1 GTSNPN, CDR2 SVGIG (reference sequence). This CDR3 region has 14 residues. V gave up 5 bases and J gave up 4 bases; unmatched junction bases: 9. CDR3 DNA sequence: TGTGCCTGGCGCCTTCCGGGACTAGGAGAGACCCAGTACTTC. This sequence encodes CAWRLPGLGETQYF.

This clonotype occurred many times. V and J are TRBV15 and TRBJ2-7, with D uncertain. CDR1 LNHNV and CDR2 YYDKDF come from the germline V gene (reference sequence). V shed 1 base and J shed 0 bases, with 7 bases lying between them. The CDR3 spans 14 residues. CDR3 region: CATSRVPSSYEQYF. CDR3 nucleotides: TGTGCCACCAGCAGAGTCCCGAGCTCCTACGAGCAGTACTTC.

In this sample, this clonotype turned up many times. This CDR3 is CASSPRQGQEPQHF. CDR3 coding DNA: TGCGCCAGCAGCCCCCGACAGGGTCAGGAGCCCCAGCATTTT. This chain uses TRBV4-1 with TRBJ1-5; 7 positions agree with TRBD1. The CDR3 totals 14 residues. Germline CDR1 is MGHRA and CDR2 is YSYEKL. Trimming removed 4 bases from V and 8 bases from J; junction bases left unmatched: 8.

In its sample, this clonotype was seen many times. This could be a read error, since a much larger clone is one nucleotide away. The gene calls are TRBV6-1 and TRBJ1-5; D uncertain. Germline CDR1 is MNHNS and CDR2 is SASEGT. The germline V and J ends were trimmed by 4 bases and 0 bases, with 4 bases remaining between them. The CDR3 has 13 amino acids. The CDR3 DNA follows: TGTGCCAGCAGTGCGGATAGCAATCAGCCCCAGCATTTT. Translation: CASSADSNQPQHF.

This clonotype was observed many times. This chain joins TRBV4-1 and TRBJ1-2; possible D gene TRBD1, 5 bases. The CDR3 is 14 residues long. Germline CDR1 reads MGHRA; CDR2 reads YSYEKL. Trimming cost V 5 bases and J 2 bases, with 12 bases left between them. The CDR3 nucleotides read TGCGCCAGCAGCTCCCTCTGGGGGAACTATGGCTACACCTTC. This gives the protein CASSSLWGNYGYTF.

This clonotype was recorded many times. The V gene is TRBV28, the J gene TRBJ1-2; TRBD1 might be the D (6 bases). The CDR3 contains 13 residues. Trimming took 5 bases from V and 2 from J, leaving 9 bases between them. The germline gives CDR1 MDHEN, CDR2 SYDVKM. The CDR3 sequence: CASSPTGNYGYTF. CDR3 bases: TGTGCCAGCAGTCCCACAGGGAACTATGGCTACACCTTC.

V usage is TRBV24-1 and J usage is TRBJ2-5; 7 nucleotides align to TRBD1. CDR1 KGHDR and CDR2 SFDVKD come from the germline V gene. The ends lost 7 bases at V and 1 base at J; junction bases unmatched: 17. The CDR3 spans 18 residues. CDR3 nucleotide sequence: TGTGCCACCAGCGATGACAGGGCAAATAATCCCTTCCAAGAGACCCAGTACTTC. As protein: CATSDDRANNPFQETQYF.

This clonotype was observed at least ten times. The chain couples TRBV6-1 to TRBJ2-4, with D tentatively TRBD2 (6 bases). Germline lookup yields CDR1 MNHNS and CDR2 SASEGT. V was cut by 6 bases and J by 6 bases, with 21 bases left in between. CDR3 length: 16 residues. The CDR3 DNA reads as TGTGCCAGCAGGCCCTTCTGGGCGGGAACCAGAAACATTCAGTACTTC. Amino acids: CASRPFWAGTRNIQYF.

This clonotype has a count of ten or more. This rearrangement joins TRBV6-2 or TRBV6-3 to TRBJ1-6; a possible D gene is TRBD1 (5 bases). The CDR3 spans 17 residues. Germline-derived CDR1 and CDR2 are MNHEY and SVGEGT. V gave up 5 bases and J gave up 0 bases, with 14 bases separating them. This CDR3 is CASSLRDLSSYNSPLHF. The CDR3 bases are TGTGCCAGCAGTCTACGGGACCTTAGCTCCTATAATTCACCCCTCCACTTT.

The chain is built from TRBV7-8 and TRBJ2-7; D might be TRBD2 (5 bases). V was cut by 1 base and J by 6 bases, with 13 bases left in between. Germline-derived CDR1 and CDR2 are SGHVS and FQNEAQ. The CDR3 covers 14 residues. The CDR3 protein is CASSLEGLSVEQYF. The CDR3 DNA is TGTGCCAGCAGCTTAGAAGGACTTTCCGTCGAGCAGTACTTC.

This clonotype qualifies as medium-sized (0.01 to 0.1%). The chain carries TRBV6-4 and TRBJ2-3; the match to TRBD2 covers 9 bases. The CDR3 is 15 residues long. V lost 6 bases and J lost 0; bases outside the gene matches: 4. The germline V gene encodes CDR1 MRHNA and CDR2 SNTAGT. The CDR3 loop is CASSPTSGSTDTQYF. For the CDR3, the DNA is TGTGCCAGCAGCCCTACTAGCGGGAGCACAGATACGCAGTATTTT.

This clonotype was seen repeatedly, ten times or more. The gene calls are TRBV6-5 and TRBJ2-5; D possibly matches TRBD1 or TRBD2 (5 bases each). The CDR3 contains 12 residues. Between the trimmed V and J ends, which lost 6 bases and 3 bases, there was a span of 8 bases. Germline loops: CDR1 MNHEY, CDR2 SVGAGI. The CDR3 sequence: CASSMGEETQYF. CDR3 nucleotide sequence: TGTGCCAGCAGCATGGGGGAAGAGACCCAGTACTTC.

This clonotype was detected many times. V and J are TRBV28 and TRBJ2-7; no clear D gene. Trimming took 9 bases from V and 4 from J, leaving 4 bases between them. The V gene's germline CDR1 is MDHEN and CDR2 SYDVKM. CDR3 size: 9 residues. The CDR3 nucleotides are TGTGCCAGAGAATACGAGCAGTACTTC. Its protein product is CAREYEQYF.

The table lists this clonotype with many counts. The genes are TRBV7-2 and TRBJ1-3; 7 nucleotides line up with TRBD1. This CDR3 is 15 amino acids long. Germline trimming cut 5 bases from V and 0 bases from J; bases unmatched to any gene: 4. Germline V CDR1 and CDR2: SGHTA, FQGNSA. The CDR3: CASSQGGYSGNTIYF. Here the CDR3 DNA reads TGTGCCAGCAGCCAGGGGGGATACTCTGGAAACACCATATATTTT.

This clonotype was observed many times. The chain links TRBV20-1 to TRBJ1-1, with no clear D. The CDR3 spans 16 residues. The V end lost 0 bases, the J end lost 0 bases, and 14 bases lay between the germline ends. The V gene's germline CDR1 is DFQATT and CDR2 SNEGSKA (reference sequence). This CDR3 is CSARDYKGKVNTEAFF. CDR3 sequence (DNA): TGCAGTGCTAGAGATTATAAGGGAAAGGTGAACACTGAAGCTTTCTTT.

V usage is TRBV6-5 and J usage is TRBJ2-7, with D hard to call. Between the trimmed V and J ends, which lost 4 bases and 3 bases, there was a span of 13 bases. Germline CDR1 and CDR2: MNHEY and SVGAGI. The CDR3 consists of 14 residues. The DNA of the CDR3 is TGTGCCAGCAGTTTGACCCCCCTGGGCTACGAGCAGTACTTC. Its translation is CASSLTPLGYEQYF.

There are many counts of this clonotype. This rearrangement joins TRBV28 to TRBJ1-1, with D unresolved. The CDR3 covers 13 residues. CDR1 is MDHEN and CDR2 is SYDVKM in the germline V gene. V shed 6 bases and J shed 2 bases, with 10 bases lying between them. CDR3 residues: CASRYRTNTEAFF. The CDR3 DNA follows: TGTGCCAGCAGGTACCGAACTAACACTGAAGCTTTCTTT. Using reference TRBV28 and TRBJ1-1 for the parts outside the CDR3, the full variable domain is DVKVTQSSRYLVKRTGEKVFLECVQDMDHENMFWYRQDPGLGLRLIYFSYDVKMKEKGDIPEGYSVSREKKERFSLILESASTNQTSMYLCASRYRTNTEAFFGQGTRLTVV.

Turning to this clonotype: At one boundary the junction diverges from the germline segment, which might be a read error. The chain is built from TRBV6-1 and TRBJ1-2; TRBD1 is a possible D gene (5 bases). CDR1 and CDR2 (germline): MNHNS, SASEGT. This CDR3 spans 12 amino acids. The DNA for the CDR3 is TGTGCCAGCATTGAAGGGGATTATGGCTACATCTTC. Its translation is CASIEGDYGYIF.

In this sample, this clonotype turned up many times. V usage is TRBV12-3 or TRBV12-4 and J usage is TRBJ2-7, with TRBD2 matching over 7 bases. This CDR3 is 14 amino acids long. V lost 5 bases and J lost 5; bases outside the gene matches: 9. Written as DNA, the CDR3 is TGTGCCAGCAGTACCAGACCGAGCGGGAACGAGCAGTACTTC. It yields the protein CASSTRPSGNEQYF.

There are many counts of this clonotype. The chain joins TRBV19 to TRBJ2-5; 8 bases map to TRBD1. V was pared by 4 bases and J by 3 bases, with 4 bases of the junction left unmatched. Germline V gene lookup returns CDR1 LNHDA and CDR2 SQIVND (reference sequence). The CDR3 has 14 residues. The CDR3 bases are TGTGCCAGTAGTACAGGGACAGGAAAAGAGACCCAGTACTTC. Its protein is CASSTGTGKETQYF. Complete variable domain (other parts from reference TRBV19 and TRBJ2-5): DGGITQSPKYLFRKEGQNVTLSCEQNLNHDAMYWYRQDPGQGLRLIYYSQIVNDFQKGDIAEGYSVSREKKESFPLTVTSAQKNPTAFYLCASSTGTGKETQYFGPGTRLLVL.

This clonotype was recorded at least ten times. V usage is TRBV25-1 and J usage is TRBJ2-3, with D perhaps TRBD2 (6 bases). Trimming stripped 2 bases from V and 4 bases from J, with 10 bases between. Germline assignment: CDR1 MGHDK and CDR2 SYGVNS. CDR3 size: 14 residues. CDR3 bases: TGTGCCAGCAGTGAAGTAGGGGAGGCAGATACGCAGTATTTT. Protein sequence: CASSEVGEADTQYF.

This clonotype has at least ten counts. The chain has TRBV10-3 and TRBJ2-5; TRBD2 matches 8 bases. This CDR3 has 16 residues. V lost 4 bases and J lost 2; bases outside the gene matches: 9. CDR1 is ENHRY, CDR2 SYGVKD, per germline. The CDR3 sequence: CAISASGRAYQETQYF. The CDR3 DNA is TGTGCCATCAGTGCTTCCGGGAGGGCCTATCAAGAGACCCAGTACTTC.